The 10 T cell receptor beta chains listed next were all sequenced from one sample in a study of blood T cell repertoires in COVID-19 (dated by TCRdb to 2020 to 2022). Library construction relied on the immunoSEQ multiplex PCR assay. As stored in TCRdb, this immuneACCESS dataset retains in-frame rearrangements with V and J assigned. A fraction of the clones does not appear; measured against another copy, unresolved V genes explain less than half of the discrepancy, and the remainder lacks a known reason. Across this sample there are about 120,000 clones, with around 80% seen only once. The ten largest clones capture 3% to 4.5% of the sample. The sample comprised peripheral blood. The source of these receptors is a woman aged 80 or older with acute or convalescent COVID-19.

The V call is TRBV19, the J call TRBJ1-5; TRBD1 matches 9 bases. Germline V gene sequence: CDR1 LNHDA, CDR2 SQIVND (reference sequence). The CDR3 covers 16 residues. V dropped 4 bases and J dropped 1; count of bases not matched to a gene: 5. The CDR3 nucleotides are TGTGCCAGTAGTAGTTACAGGGGGCGGAGCAATCAGCCCCAGCATTTT. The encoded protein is CASSSYRGRSNQPQHF.

CDR3 sequence reads: CASSIGGNVGETQYF. CDR3 nucleotide sequence: TGTGCCAGTAGTATAGGCGGGAATGTAGGGGAGACCCAGTACTTC. V and J are TRBV19 and TRBJ2-5, with D possibly TRBD2 on 6 matching bases. Per the germline V gene, CDR1 is LNHDA and CDR2 is SQIVND (reference sequence). The germline V and J ends were trimmed by 1 base and 5 bases, with 14 bases remaining between them. CDR3 size: 15 residues.

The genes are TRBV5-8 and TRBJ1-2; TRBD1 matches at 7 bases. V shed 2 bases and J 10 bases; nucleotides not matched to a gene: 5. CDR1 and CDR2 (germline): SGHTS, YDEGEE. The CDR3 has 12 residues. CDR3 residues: CASSLNDRAYTF. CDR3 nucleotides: TGTGCCAGCAGCTTAAACGACAGGGCCTACACCTTC.

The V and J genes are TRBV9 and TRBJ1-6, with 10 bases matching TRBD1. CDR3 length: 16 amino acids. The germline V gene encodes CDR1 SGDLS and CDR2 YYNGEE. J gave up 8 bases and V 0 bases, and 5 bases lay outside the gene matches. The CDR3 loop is CASSVAPGQGYSPLHF. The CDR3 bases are TGTGCCAGCAGCGTAGCGCCGGGACAGGGGTATTCACCCCTCCACTTT.

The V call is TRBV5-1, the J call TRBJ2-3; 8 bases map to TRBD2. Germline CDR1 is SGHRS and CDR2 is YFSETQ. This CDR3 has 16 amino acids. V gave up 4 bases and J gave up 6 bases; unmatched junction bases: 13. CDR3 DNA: TGCGCCAGCAGCCCCCAGGTCGGGGGGGCCGCGGATACGCAGTATTTT. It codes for CASSPQVGGAADTQYF.

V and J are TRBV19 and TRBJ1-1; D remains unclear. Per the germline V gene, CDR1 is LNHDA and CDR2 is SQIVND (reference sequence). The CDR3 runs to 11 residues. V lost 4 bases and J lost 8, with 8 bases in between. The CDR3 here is CASSREKEAFF. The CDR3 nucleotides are TGTGCCAGTAGTAGGGAGAAAGAAGCTTTCTTT.

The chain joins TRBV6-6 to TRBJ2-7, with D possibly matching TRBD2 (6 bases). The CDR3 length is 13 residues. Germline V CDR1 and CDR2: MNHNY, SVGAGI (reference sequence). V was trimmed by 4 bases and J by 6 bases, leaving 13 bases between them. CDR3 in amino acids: CASSLLASGEQYF. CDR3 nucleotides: TGTGCCAGCAGTTTACTAGCATCAGGCGAGCAGTACTTC.

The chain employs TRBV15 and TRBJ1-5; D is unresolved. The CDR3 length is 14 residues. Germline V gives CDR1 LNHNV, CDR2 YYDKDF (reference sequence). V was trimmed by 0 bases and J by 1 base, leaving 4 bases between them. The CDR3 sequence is CATSRDASNQPQHF. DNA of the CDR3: TGTGCCACCAGCAGAGATGCGAGCAATCAGCCCCAGCATTTT. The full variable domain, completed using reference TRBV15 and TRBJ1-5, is DAMVIQNPRYQVTQFGKPVTLSCSQTLNHNVMYWYQQKSSQAPKLLFHYYDKDFNNEADTPDNFQSRRPNTSFCFLDIRSPGLGDTAMYLCATSRDASNQPQHFGDGTRLSIL.

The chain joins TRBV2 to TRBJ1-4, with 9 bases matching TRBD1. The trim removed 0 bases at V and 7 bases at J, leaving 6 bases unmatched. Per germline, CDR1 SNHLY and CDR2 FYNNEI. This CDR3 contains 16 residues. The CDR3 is CASSEAGDRVREKLFF. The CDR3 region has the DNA TGTGCCAGCAGTGAAGCGGGGGACAGGGTTCGTGAAAAACTGTTTTTT. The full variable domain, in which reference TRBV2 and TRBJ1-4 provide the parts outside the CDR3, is EPEVTQTPSHQVTQMGQEVILRCVPISNHLYFYWYRQILGQKVEFLVSFYNNEISEKSEIFDDQFSVERPDGSNFTLKIRSTKLEDSAMYFCASSEAGDRVREKLFFGSGTQLSVL.

Here the CDR3 DNA reads TGTGCCAGCAGCCGAATCGGGACTAGGGACACAGATACGCAGTATTTT. Translation: CASSRIGTRDTDTQYF. This chain connects TRBV11-2 to TRBJ2-3, with 8 bases fitting TRBD2. This CDR3 is 16 amino acids long. Germline CDR1 reads SGHAT; CDR2 reads FQNNGV. The J segment lost 2 bases and the V segment lost 5 bases, leaving 9 bases of the junction unmatched. Full variable domain (remainder filled in from reference TRBV11-2 and TRBJ2-3): EAGVAQSPRYKIIEKRQSVAFWCNPISGHATLYWYQQILGQGPKLLIQFQNNGVVDDSQLPKDRFSAERLKGVDSTLKIQPAKLEDSAVYLCASSRIGTRDTDTQYFGPGTRLTVL.